The 10 T cell receptor beta chains below come from one sample, sequenced in a study of tumor and adjacent non-tumor tissue in lung cancer. This sample's RNA came from whole unsorted tissue. A modified ARM-PCR protocol with three rounds of nested PCR amplified TCRbeta. Using its own MiXCR run on the multiplex PCR reads, TCRdb lists one record per CDR3 protein. The table includes approximately 90,000 distinct CDR3 sequences, less than 80% detected once. Sequenced sample: lung tumor tissue. The receptors derive from a man aged 55 to 70 with non-small cell lung cancer.

As regards this clonotype: Given the absence of the conserved phenylalanine or tryptophan at the CDR3 end, a read error is likely. V gene TRBV6-5 combines with J gene TRBJ2-7; D not certain. Trimming took off 10 bases at V and 6 bases at J, with 22 bases between the two ends. Per the germline V gene, CDR1 is MNHEY and CDR2 is SVGAGI. The CDR3 contains 14 residues. The CDR3 here is CANSLQASFGEQYS. CDR3 nucleotides: TGTGCCAACAGCCTACAAGCTTCATTCGGCGAGCAGTACTCA.

Regarding this clonotype: One end of the junction does not line up with germline, which may come from a read error. The chain couples TRBV6-1 to TRBJ1-2; D possibly corresponds to TRBD1 (6 bases). Per germline, CDR1 MNHNS and CDR2 SASEGT. This CDR3 region has 12 residues. CDR3 protein: CVSSPQGKGYTF. Here the CDR3 DNA reads TGTGTCAGCAGTCCACAGGGAAAAGGTTACACCTTC.

As regards this clonotype: No conserved phenylalanine or tryptophan is present at the end of the CDR3, so a read error is the likely explanation. The CDR3 reads CASSLGRSLQETQYS. Written as DNA, the CDR3 is TGTGCCAGCAGCTTAGGAAGGTCGCTCCAAGAGACCCAGTACTCC. The chain joins TRBV11-2 to TRBJ2-5, with D unclear. V dropped 1 base and J dropped 1 base, with 10 bases sitting between them. The CDR3 covers 15 residues. Germline CDR1 SGHAT, CDR2 FQNNGV.

About this clonotype: A read error may produce the germline difference seen at one junction end. The chain has TRBV4-2 and TRBJ1-1; tentative D call: TRBD1 (5 bases). This CDR3 spans 14 amino acids. CDR1 and CDR2 (germline): LGHNA, YNFKEQ. CDR3 region: CASSQGERDTEAFF. The CDR3 DNA follows: TGTGCCAGCAGTCAAGGGGAGCGTGACACTGAAGCTTTCTTT.

Worth noting for this clonotype: This sequence may be a read error, since a much larger clone differs from it by one base. This chain links TRBV18 with TRBJ2-7, with a weak D call TRBD2 (5 bases). Trimming shortened V by 4 bases and J by 7 bases, and 20 bases separated the two germline ends. The CDR3 is made up of 15 amino acids. Germline V gene sequence: CDR1 KGHSH, CDR2 LQKENI. CDR3 amino acids: CASSLSGVATGEQYF. In nucleotides, the CDR3 is TGTGCCAGCTCACTGAGTGGGGTGGCCACGGGGGAGCAGTACTTC.

The chain employs TRBV7-8 and TRBJ1-5; D not certain. The assigned J gene may be wrong: the sequence end matches TRBJ2-3 better. The CDR3 has 16 residues. Looked up from germline, CDR1 is SGHVS and CDR2 is FQNEAQ. The CDR3 here is CASSLDGSRSRQSQYF. As DNA, the CDR3 is TGTGCCAGCAGCTTAGACGGCAGCCGTTCAAGGCAGTCCCAGTATTTT.

V and J are TRBV12-3 or TRBV12-4 and TRBJ1-1; 8 bases match TRBD1. Unmatched junction bases numbered 13, after V lost 8 bases and J lost 5 bases. The CDR3 is made up of 15 amino acids. The CDR3 here is CASCLALRGRTEAFF. CDR3 DNA: TGTGCCAGCTGTCTAGCGCTCAGGGGGCGAACTGAAGCTTTCTTT.

Remarks on this clonotype: A much larger clone is a single base away; this may be a read error. The CDR3 region is CSAWGRNPEQYF. In DNA form, the CDR3 reads TGCAGCGCCTGGGGGAGGAACCCCGAGCAGTACTTC. The rearrangement joins TRBV29-1 to TRBJ2-7; D perhaps matches TRBD2 (6 bases). Trimming left V 7 bases short and J 6 bases short, with 16 bases between. The CDR3 has 12 residues. The germline V gene encodes CDR1 SQVTM and CDR2 ANQGSEA.

This clonotype was detected many times. This chain connects TRBV4-1 to TRBJ1-2; D ambiguous. The CDR3 is 14 amino acids. Germline CDR1 MGHRA, CDR2 YSYEKL. The V end was cut by 0 bases, the J end by 4 bases, with 9 bases between. The CDR3 loop is CASSQEGGLYGYTF. The CDR3 bases are TGCGCCAGCAGCCAAGAAGGAGGACTCTATGGCTACACCTTC.

This clonotype has a handful of counts. A junction boundary mismatches the germline segment, possibly from a read error. CDR3 loop: CASSLRQSYNEQFF. The CDR3 region has the DNA TGTGCCAGCAGCTTGAGACAGTCCTACAATGAGCAGTTCTTT. This chain links TRBV7-9 with TRBJ2-1, with D tentatively TRBD1 (5 bases). Germline lookup yields CDR1 SEHNR and CDR2 FQNEAQ (reference sequence). The CDR3 is made up of 14 amino acids.